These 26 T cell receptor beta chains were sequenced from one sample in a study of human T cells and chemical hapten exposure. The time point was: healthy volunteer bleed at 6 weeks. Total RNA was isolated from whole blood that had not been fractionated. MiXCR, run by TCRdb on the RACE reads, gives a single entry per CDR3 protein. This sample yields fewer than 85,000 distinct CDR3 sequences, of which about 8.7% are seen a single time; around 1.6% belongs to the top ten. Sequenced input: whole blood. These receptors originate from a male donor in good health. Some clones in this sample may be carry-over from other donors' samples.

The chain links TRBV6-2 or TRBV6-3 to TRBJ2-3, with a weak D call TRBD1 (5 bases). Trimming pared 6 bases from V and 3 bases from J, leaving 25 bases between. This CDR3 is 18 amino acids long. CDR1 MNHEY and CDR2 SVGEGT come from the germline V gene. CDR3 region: CASSKKGALTYHTDTQYF. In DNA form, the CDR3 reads TGTGCCAGCAGCAAGAAAGGGGCACTCACCTATCATACAGATACGCAGTATTTT.

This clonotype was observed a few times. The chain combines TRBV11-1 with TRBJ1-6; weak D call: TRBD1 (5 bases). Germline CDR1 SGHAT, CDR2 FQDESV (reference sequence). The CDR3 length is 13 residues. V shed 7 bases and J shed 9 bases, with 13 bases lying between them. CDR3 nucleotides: TGTGCCAGCAACCGGGACCCGGCTTCACCCCTCCACTTT. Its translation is CASNRDPASPLHF.

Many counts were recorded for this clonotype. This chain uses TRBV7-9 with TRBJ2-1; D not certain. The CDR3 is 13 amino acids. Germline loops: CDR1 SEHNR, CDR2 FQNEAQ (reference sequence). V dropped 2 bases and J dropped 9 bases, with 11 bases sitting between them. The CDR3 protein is CASSLYLDGEQFF. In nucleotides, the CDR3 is TGTGCCAGCAGCTTATACCTAGACGGTGAGCAGTTCTTC.

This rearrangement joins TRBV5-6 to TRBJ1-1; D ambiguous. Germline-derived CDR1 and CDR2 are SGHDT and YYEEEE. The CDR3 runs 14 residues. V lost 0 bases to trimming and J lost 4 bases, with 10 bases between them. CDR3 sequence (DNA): TGTGCCAGCAGCTTGGTTGCGGGAGCCACTGAAGCTTTCTTT. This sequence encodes CASSLVAGATEAFF.

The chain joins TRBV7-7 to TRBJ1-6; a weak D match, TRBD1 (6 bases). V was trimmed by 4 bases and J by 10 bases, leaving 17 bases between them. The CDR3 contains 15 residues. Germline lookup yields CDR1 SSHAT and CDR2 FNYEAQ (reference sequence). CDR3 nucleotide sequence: TGTGCCAGCAGCTCTACGGACAGTTTTGAATCACCCCTCCACTTT. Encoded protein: CASSSTDSFESPLHF.

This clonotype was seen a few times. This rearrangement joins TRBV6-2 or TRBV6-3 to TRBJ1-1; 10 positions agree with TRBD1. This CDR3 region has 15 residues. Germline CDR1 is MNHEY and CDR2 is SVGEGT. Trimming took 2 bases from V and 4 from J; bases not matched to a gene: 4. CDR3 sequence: CASSYGGQGFTEAFF. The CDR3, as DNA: TGTGCCAGCAGTTACGGGGGACAGGGGTTCACTGAAGCTTTCTTT.

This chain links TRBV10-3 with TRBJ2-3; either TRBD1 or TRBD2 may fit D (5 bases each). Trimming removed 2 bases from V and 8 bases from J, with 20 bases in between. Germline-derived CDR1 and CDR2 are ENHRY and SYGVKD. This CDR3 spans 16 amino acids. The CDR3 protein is CAISEAGTAARGTQYF. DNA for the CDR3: TGTGCCATCAGTGAGGCCGGGACGGCGGCACGGGGTACGCAGTATTTT.

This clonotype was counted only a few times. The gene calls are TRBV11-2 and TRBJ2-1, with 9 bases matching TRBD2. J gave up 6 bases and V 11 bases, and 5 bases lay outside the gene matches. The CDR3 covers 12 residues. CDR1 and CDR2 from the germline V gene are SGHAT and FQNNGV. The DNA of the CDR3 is TGTGCCGCGAGGACTAGCGCCAATGAGCAGTTCTTC. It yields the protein CAARTSANEQFF. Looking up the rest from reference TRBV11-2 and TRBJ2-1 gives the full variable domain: EAGVAQSPRYKIIEKRQSVAFWCNPISGHATLYWYQQILGQGPKLLIQFQNNGVVDDSQLPKDRFSAERLKGVDSTLKIQPAKLEDSAVYLCAARTSANEQFFGPGTRLTVL.

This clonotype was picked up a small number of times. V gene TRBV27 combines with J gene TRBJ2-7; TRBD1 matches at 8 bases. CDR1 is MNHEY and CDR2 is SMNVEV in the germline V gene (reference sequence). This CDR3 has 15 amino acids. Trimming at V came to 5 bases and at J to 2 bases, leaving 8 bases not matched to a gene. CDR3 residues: CASSPGGPLTYEQYF. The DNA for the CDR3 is TGTGCCAGCAGTCCAGGGGGCCCCCTTACCTACGAGCAGTACTTC.

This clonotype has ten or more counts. The CDR3 DNA reads TGTGCCAGCAGCGAACAGGGTTACGAGCAGTACTTC. Residues: CASSEQGYEQYF. The chain uses TRBV7-9 and TRBJ2-7; D might be TRBD1 (6 bases). V was cut by 5 bases and J by 4 bases, with 9 bases left in between. The CDR3 consists of 12 residues. Per germline, CDR1 SEHNR and CDR2 FQNEAQ (reference sequence).

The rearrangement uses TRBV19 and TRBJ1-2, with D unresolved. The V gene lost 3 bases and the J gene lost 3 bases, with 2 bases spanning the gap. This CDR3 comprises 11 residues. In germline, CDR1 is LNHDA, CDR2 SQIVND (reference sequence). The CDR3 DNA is TGTGCCAGTAGTATCGACTATGGCTACACCTTC. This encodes CASSIDYGYTF.

In nucleotides, the CDR3 is TGTGCCAGCAGTCGTACAGGGAGCTCCTACAATGAGCAGTTCTTC. As protein: CASSRTGSSYNEQFF. The chain links TRBV6-5 to TRBJ2-1, with a tentative D call TRBD1 (6 bases). The germline V and J ends were trimmed by 5 bases and 0 bases, with 11 bases remaining between them. Germline CDR1 is MNHEY and CDR2 is SVGAGI. The CDR3 sequence is 15 residues long.

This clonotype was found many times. The CDR3 DNA is TGTGCCAGCAGCTCTGGAGGGGACGCCTCCTACAATGAGCAGTTCTTC. This sequence encodes CASSSGGDASYNEQFF. The V gene is TRBV5-4, the J gene TRBJ2-1, with D perhaps TRBD2 (6 bases). Trimming took off 3 bases at V and 0 bases at J, with 13 bases between the two ends. CDR3 length equals 16 residues. Germline V gene sequence: CDR1 SGHNT, CDR2 YYREEE (reference sequence).

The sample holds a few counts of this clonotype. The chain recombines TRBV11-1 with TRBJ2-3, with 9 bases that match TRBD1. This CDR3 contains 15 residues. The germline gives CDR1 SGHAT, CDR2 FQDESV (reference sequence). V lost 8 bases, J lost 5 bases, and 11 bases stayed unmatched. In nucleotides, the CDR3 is TGTGCCAGCTCTGGCCGACAGGGGGTTGAAGATACGCAGTATTTT. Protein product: CASSGRQGVEDTQYF.

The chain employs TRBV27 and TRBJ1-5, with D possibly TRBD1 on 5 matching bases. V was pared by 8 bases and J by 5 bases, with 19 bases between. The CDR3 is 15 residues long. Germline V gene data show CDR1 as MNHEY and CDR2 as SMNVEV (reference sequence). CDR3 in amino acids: CASSASGGRYQPQHF. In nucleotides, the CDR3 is TGTGCCAGCTCCGCTAGTGGGGGAAGGTATCAGCCCCAGCATTTT.

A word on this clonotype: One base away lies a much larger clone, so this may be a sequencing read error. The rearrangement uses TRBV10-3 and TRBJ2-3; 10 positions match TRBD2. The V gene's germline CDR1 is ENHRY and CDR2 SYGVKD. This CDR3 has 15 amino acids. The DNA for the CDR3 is TGTGCCATCCGGGCTAGCGGGAGCAGCACAGATACGCAGTGTTTT. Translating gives CAIRASGSSTDTQCF.

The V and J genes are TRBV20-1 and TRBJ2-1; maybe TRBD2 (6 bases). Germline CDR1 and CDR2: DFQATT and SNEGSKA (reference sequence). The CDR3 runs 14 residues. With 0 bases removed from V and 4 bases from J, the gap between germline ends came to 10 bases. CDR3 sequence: CSARDRERYNEQFF. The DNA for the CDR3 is TGCAGTGCTAGAGATCGGGAGCGTTACAATGAGCAGTTCTTC.

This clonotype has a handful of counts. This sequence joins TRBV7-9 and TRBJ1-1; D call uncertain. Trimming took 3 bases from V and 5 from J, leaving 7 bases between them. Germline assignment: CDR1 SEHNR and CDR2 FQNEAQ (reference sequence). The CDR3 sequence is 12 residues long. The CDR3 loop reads CASSFSETEAFF. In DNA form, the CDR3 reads TGTGCCAGCAGCTTTTCCGAAACTGAAGCTTTCTTT.

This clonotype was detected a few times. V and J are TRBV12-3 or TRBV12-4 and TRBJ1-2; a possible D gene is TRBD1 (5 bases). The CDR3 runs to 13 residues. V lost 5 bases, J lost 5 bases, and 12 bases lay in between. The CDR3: CASSLDRIYGYTF. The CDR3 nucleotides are TGTGCCAGCAGTCTCGACAGAATATATGGCTACACCTTC.

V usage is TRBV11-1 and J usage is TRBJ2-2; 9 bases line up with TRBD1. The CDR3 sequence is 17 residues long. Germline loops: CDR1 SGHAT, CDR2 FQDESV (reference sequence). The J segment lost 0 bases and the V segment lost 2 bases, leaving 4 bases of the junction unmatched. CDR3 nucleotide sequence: TGTGCCAGCAGCTTAAACCGGGACAGGGCGAACACCGGGGAGCTGTTTTTT. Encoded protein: CASSLNRDRANTGELFF.

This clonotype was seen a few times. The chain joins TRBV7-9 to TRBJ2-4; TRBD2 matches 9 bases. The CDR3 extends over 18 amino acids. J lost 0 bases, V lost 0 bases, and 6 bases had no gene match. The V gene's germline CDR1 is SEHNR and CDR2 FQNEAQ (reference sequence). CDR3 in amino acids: CASSLAASGVVAKNIQYF. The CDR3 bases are TGTGCCAGCAGCTTAGCCGCTAGCGGGGTGGTAGCCAAAAACATTCAGTACTTC.

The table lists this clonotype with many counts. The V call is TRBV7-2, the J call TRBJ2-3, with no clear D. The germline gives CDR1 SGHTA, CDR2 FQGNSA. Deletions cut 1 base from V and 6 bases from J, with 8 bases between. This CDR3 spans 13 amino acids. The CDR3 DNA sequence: TGTGCCAGCAGCTTAGAGTCGGTGGATACGCAGTATTTT. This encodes CASSLESVDTQYF.

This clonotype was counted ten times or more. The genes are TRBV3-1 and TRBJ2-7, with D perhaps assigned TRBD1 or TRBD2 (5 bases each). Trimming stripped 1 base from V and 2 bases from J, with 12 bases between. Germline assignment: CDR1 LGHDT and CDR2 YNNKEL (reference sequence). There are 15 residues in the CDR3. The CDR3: CASSQGGRGPYEQYF. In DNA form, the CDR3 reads TGTGCCAGCAGCCAAGGGGGCCGAGGGCCCTACGAGCAGTACTTC.

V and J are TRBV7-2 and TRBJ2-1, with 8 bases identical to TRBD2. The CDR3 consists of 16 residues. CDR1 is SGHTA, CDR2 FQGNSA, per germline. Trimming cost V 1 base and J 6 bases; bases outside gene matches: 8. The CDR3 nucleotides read TGTGCCAGCAGCTTAGAAGGTAGCGGGACTTTCAATGAGCAGTTCTTC. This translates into CASSLEGSGTFNEQFF.

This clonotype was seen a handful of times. As DNA, the CDR3 is TGTGCCAGCAGTTTCCGGGGGGGCCCTACAGATACGCAGTATTTT. Translated, it gives CASSFRGGPTDTQYF. This sequence joins TRBV12-3 or TRBV12-4 and TRBJ2-3; 8 bases line up with TRBD2. The CDR3 is 15 residues long. V gave up 3 bases and J gave up 3 bases; unmatched junction bases: 5.

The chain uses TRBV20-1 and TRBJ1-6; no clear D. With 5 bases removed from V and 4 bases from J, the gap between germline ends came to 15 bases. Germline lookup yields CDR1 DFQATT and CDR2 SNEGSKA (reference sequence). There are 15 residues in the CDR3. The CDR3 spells CSALTAEDYNSPLHF. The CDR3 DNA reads TGCAGTGCTTTAACAGCCGAGGATTATAATTCACCCCTCCACTTT.